The next 11 T cell receptor beta chains were all read from a single sample in a study of CD8+CD57+ T cells in acquired aplastic anemia. Genomic DNA, serving as template, underwent TCR beta VDJ and CDR3 profiling. MiXCR was run by TCRdb on the reads, yielding one entry per CDR3 protein. The data contain some 120,000 distinct CDR3 sequences, almost 40% of them singletons. Individuals selected for sequencing had exhibited CD8+CD57+ cell expansion on flow cytometry. The specimen was sorted CD4+, CD8+, or CD8+CD57+ T cells (not recorded which) from PBMCs. All receptors come from a human donor with aplastic anemia.

At least ten counts were recorded for this clonotype. The chain employs TRBV20-1 and TRBJ1-1, with TRBD1 as a possible D gene (5 bases). Trimming shortened V by 5 bases and J by 7 bases, and 17 bases separated the two germline ends. In germline, CDR1 is DFQATT, CDR2 SNEGSKA (reference sequence). This CDR3 spans 13 amino acids. Here the CDR3 reads CSAQRDGPIEAFF. The CDR3 DNA sequence: TGCAGTGCTCAGCGGGACGGCCCTATTGAAGCTTTCTTT.

This clonotype was seen ten or more times. The V gene is TRBV20-1, the J gene TRBJ1-1; 7 bases are shared with TRBD1. Germline lookup yields CDR1 DFQATT and CDR2 SNEGSKA (reference sequence). With V trimmed by 4 bases and J by 1 base, 3 bases remained unmatched. The CDR3 loop spans 13 amino acids. CDR3 coding DNA: TGCAGTGCTACACGGACAGGGAACACTGAAGCTTTCTTT. This encodes CSATRTGNTEAFF.

The rearrangement joins TRBV20-1 to TRBJ1-2; the D is unclear. CDR1 and CDR2 (germline): DFQATT, SNEGSKA (reference sequence). Trimming removed 5 bases from V and 3 bases from J, with 16 bases in between. The CDR3 loop spans 14 amino acids. CDR3 nucleotides: TGCAGTGCTCCATCTCTCCCGGGTTACTATGGCTACACCTTC. Protein product: CSAPSLPGYYGYTF.

The CDR3: CASRADRVESTEAFF. DNA for the CDR3: TGTGCCAGCAGGGCGGACAGGGTGGAATCCACTGAAGCTTTCTTT. The genes are TRBV12-3 or TRBV12-4 and TRBJ1-1, with 8 bases that match TRBD1. This CDR3 comprises 15 residues. Trimming removed 6 bases from V and 4 bases from J; junction bases left unmatched: 10.

This clonotype was seen repeatedly, ten times or more. The chain has TRBV12-3 or TRBV12-4 and TRBJ2-3, with 13 bases aligning to TRBD2. The CDR3 runs to 17 residues. J was trimmed by 6 bases and V by 5 bases; bases with no gene match: 11. The CDR3 DNA sequence: TGTGCCAGCAGTCTCCTACTAGCGGGGGGGCAGGGGGATACGCAGTATTTT. Translated: CASSLLLAGGQGDTQYF.

This clonotype was seen many times. For the CDR3, the DNA is TGTGCCAGTAGTACAGGACAGGGAGCCGGGGAGCTGTTTTTT. Encoded protein: CASSTGQGAGELFF. The rearrangement links TRBV19 to TRBJ2-2; 8 nucleotides line up with TRBD1. This CDR3 spans 14 amino acids. CDR1 and CDR2 from the germline V gene are LNHDA and SQIVND (reference sequence). V shed 4 bases and J 6 bases; nucleotides not matched to a gene: 4.

This chain uses TRBV19 with TRBJ2-2; D may be TRBD2 (6 bases). V was clipped by 5 bases and J by 0 bases, with 13 bases between them. From germline, CDR1 is LNHDA and CDR2 SQIVND (reference sequence). This CDR3 spans 16 amino acids. The CDR3 here is CASSGARGTNTGELFF. CDR3 in DNA: TGTGCCAGTAGTGGGGCACGGGGGACGAACACCGGGGAGCTGTTTTTT.

The chain combines TRBV12-3 or TRBV12-4 with TRBJ1-1, with TRBD1 identical over 8 bases. The CDR3 length is 11 residues. V was pared by 6 bases and J by 11 bases, with 5 bases of the junction left unmatched. The CDR3 DNA follows: TGTGCCAGCAGCCTGACAGGGGCCGCTTTCTTT. Translating it yields CASSLTGAAFF.

This chain joins TRBV29-1 and TRBJ2-3; TRBD1 might be the D (5 bases). V gave up 6 bases and J gave up 0 bases, with 10 bases separating them. In germline, CDR1 is SQVTM, CDR2 ANQGSEA. The CDR3 spans 13 residues. The CDR3 loop reads CSVVWGSTDTQYF. In DNA, the CDR3 is TGCAGCGTAGTGTGGGGCAGCACAGATACGCAGTATTTT.

The J gene is TRBJ2-7, the V gene TRBV28, with a weak D call TRBD2 (5 bases). The CDR3 has 16 residues. Trimming cost V 4 bases and J 2 bases, with 18 bases left between them. Germline V CDR1 and CDR2: MDHEN, SYDVKM. CDR3 amino acids: CASSSKGWERTYEQYF. The CDR3 DNA follows: TGTGCCAGCAGTTCCAAGGGTTGGGAGAGGACCTACGAGCAGTACTTC.

This clonotype was seen a handful of times. This chain uses TRBV12-3 or TRBV12-4 with TRBJ2-1; 11 bases are a match to TRBD2. CDR3 length equals 15 residues. Losses at the gene ends were 3 bases for V and 15 bases for J; bases not matched to a gene: 13. CDR3 region: CASSLGSGGASAPFF. The CDR3 coding sequence is TGTGCCAGCAGTTTGGGTAGCGGGGGGGCCTCTGCGCCGTTCTTC.